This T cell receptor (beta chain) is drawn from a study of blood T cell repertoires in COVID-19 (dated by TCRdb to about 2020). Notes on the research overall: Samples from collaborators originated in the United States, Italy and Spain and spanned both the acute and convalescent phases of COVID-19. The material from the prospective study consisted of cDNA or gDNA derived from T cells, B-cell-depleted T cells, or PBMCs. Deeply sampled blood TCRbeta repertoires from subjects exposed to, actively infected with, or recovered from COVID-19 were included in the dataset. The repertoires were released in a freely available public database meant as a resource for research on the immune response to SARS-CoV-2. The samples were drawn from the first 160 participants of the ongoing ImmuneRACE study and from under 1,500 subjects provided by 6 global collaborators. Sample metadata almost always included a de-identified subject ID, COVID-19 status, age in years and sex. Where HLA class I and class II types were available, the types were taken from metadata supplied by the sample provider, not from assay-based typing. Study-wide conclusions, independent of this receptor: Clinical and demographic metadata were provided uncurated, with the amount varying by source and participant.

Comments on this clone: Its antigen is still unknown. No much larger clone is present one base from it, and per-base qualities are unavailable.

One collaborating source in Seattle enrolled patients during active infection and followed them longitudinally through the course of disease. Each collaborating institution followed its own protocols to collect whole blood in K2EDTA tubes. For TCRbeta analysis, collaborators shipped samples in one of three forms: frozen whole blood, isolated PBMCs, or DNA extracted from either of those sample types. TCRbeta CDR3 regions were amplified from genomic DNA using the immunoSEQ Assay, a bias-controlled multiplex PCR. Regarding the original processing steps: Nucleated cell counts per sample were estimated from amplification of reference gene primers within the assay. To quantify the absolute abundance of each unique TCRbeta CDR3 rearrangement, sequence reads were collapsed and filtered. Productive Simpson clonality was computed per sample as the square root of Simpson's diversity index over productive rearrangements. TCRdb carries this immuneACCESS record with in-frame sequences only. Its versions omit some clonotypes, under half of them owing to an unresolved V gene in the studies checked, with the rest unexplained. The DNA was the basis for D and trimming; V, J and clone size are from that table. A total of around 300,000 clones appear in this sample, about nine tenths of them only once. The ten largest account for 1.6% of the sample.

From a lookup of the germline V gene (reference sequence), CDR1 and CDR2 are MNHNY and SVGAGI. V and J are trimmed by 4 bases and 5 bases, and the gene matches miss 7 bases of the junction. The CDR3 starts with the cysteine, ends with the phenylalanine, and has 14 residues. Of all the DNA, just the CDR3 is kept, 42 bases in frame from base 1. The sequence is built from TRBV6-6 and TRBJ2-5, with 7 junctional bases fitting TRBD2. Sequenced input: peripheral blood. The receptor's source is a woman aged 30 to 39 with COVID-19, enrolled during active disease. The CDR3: CASSSVPGGETQYF. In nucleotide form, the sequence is TGTGCCAGCAGTTCGGTGCCCGGGGGGGAGACCCAGTACTTC.